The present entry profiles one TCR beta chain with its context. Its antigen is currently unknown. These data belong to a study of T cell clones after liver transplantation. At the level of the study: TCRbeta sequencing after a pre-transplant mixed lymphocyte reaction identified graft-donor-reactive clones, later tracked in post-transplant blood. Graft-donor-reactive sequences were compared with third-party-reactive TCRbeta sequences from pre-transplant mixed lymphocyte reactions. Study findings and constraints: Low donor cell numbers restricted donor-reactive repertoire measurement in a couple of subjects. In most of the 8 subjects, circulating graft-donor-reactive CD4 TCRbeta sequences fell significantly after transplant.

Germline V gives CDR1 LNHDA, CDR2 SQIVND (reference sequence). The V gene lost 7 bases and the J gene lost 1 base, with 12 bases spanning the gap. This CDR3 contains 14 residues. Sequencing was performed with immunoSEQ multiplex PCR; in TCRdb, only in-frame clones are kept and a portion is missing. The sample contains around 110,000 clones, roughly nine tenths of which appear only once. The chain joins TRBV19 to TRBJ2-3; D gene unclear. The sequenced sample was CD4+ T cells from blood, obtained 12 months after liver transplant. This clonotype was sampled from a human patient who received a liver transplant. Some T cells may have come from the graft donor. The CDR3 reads CASKVYYGTDTQYF. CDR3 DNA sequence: TGTGCCAGTAAGGTATACTATGGCACAGATACGCAGTATTTT.